This TCR beta chain was sequenced for a study of CD8+CD57+ T cells in acquired aplastic anemia. Genomic DNA provided the template from which TCR beta VDJ and CDR3 profiles were obtained. MiXCR, applied by TCRdb to the reads, yields one record per CDR3 protein. The sample includes about 210,000 distinct CDR3 sequences, 61% of them seen just once. This CDR3 is 16 amino acids long. The germline V gene encodes CDR1 SGHDN and CDR2 FVKESK. Trimming cost V 6 bases and J 4 bases; bases outside gene matches: 11. The chain uses TRBV14 and TRBJ2-1; TRBD2 matches at 8 bases. The sample comprised sorted CD4+, CD8+, or CD8+CD57+ T cells (not recorded which) from PBMCs. This receptor was obtained from a human donor in good health. Here the CDR3 reads CASSPFSRGGYNEQFF. The CDR3 DNA reads TGTGCCAGCAGTCCCTTCTCTCGGGGGGGGTACAATGAGCAGTTCTTC.